The clone carrying this T cell receptor (beta chain) was counted once. What it recognizes is unknown. The protocol was immunoSEQ multiplex PCR, while the TCRdb copy is restricted to in-frame clones and leaves out a portion. The sample lists some 350,000 clones, around 90% occurring once. This specimen belongs to a study of cytomegalovirus exposure and HLA in healthy donors. General study findings and limits: Associated with cytomegalovirus, according to the listing, were some 150 TCR beta chains. The classifier reportedly diagnosed cytomegalovirus status with high specificity and sensitivity. Three CMV-associated chains proved CMV antigen-specific in vitro.

Separation from the 666-subject first cohort characterized the approximately 130-subject validation cohort, to which the donors belonged. The CDR3 has 15 amino acids. Unmatched junction bases numbered 9, after V lost 2 bases and J lost 5 bases. Germline-derived CDR1 and CDR2 are GTSNPN and SVGIG (reference sequence). The sequenced sample consisted of PBMCs. This clonotype originated in a woman aged 25 to 39 in good health and CMV-seropositive. The J gene is TRBJ2-5, the V gene TRBV30; 9 nucleotides line up with TRBD2. The CDR3 sequence is CAWSLSGSFLETQYF. In DNA, the CDR3 is TGTGCCTGGAGTCTTAGCGGGAGTTTTCTGGAGACCCAGTACTTC.